These 10 T cell receptor beta chains share one sample of origin, sequenced in a study of blood T cell repertoires in COVID-19 (dated by TCRdb to 2019 to 2021). The library came from the immunoSEQ multiplex PCR assay. Drawn from immuneACCESS, this table holds only the in-frame rearrangements with V and J called that TCRdb kept. Clones are partly lost; checked studies trace under half to an unresolved V gene and leave the rest unexplained. The table for this sample lists 310,000 or so clones; roughly 86% of them were counted only once. The top ten constitute roughly 8.9% of the sample. The source material was peripheral blood. The source is a man aged 25 to 40 with COVID-19, enrolled during active disease.

The table lists this clone with a few counts. The V gene is TRBV4-3, the J gene TRBJ2-3; D call uncertain. CDR1 LGHNA and CDR2 YSLEER come from the germline V gene. V was shortened by 0 bases and J by 6 bases, with 13 bases between the two germline ends. The length of the CDR3 is 15 residues. The CDR3 loop reads CASSQDRRPGDTQYF. In nucleotides, the CDR3 is TGCGCCAGCAGCCAAGACCGACGCCCCGGGGATACGCAGTATTTT.

The rearrangement links TRBV29-1 to TRBJ2-1, with D maybe TRBD2 (6 bases). The germline V gene encodes CDR1 SQVTM and CDR2 ANQGSEA. The CDR3 consists of 13 residues. V lost 5 bases to trimming and J lost 4 bases, with 12 bases between them. Here the CDR3 DNA reads TGCAGCGTTCCGGGACTGGCATACAATGAGCAGTTCTTC. It codes for CSVPGLAYNEQFF.

This sequence joins TRBV9 and TRBJ2-7; possibly TRBD1 for D (6 bases). Looked up from germline, CDR1 is SGDLS and CDR2 is YYNGEE. V was shortened by 0 bases and J by 13 bases, with 17 bases between the two germline ends. The length of the CDR3 is 13 residues. CDR3 in DNA: TGTGCCAGCAGCGTAGGAGACCGGGACACCCCTTACTTC. Its translation is CASSVGDRDTPYF. The whole variable domain, remainder taken from reference TRBV9 and TRBJ2-7, is DSGVTQTPKHLITATGQRVTLRCSPRSGDLSVYWYQQSLDQGLQFLIQYYNGEERAKGNILERFSAQQFPDLHSELNLSSLELGDSALYFCASSVGDRDTPYFGPGTRLTVT.

The chain uses TRBV27 and TRBJ1-2; 7 nucleotides agree with TRBD1. The CDR3 is 15 residues long. Trimming at V came to 6 bases and at J to 6 bases, leaving 13 bases not matched to a gene. In germline, CDR1 is MNHEY, CDR2 SMNVEV (reference sequence). CDR3 in amino acids: CASSQGGVLTDGYTF. The CDR3 bases are TGTGCCAGCAGCCAAGGGGGCGTGCTGACCGATGGCTACACCTTC.

The chain uses TRBV5-1 and TRBJ2-7, with D possibly being TRBD2 (5 bases). The CDR3 consists of 13 residues. V lost 1 base to trimming and J lost 6 bases, with 11 bases between them. The germline gives CDR1 SGHRS, CDR2 YFSETQ. In nucleotides, the CDR3 is TGCGCCAGCAGCTTGCGAGGGAGTGTCGAGCAGTACTTC. Translated, it gives CASSLRGSVEQYF.

The chain recombines TRBV4-1 with TRBJ1-3; D is undetermined. This CDR3 contains 15 residues. Germline CDR1 MGHRA, CDR2 YSYEKL. V lost 0 bases and J lost 5, with 11 bases in between. CDR3 DNA sequence: TGCGCCAGCAGCCAAGAAGGGTCGGGAAGAAACACCATATATTTT. Amino acid sequence: CASSQEGSGRNTIYF.

The rearrangement uses TRBV7-3 and TRBJ2-3; 8 positions match TRBD1. Germline V gene lookup returns CDR1 SGHTA and CDR2 FQGTGA. This CDR3 has 15 residues. J was trimmed by 3 bases and V by 2 bases; bases with no gene match: 4. CDR3 residues: CASSLLTGGTDTQYF. CDR3 bases: TGTGCCAGCAGCTTATTAACAGGGGGAACAGATACGCAGTATTTT. The full variable domain, its missing parts supplied by reference TRBV7-3 and TRBJ2-3, is GAGVSQTPSNKVTEKGKYVELRCDPISGHTALYWYRQSLGQGPEFLIYFQGTGAADDSGLPNDRFFAVRPEGSVSTLKIQRTERGDSAVYLCASSLLTGGTDTQYFGPGTRLTVL.

The chain combines TRBV19 with TRBJ2-6; TRBD1 agrees at 8 bases. This CDR3 contains 17 residues. Germline CDR1 reads LNHDA; CDR2 reads SQIVND (reference sequence). The trim removed 8 bases at V and 4 bases at J, leaving 13 bases unmatched. This CDR3 is CASSLRGQETGANVLTF. The CDR3 region has the DNA TGTGCCAGTTCCCTGCGGGGACAGGAGACCGGGGCCAACGTCCTGACTTTC.

This sequence joins TRBV11-2 and TRBJ2-5, with 9 nucleotides matching TRBD1. Trimming removed 4 bases from V and 2 bases from J; junction bases left unmatched: 8. CDR3 length equals 16 residues. CDR1 is SGHAT and CDR2 is FQNNGV in the germline V gene. The CDR3 region has the DNA TGTGCCAGCAGCTCCAATACAGGGGGCTTTCAAGAGACCCAGTACTTC. Translated: CASSSNTGGFQETQYF.

J is TRBJ1-1 and V is TRBV19, with 8 bases identical to TRBD1. Germline loops: CDR1 LNHDA, CDR2 SQIVND (reference sequence). V trimming: 6 bases; J trimming: 5 bases; junction bases outside the gene matches: 5. The CDR3 has 13 amino acids. The CDR3 protein is CASRNRGETEAFF. DNA of the CDR3: TGTGCCAGTAGGAACAGGGGGGAGACTGAAGCTTTCTTT.